The rows below give T cell receptor beta chains drawn from one sample of a study of cytomegalovirus exposure and HLA in healthy donors. Clones were sequenced by immunoSEQ multiplex PCR, and TCRdb holds only the in-frame ones, with some missing. The table lists about 170,000 clones, around 78% of them singletons. Sequencing was performed on PBMCs. Every receptor here comes from a woman between 50 and 59 years old in good health and CMV-seropositive. The conserved cysteine and the conserved F or W are not part of the CDR3 here. The D gene is left open where the match is weak.

D gene	V gene	CDR3 protein
TRBD2	TRBV14	ASSQELAGNNEQF
TRBD1	TRBV11-2	ASSSEGALAF
-	TRBV28	ASSFHTGLSRSNTEAF
-	TRBV6-5	ASSRVPLPTEAF
-	TRBV4-3	ASSQEAGPHSYGYT
-	TRBV19	ASRNFGYEKLF
-	TRBV7-9	ASSGGAFQETQY
TRBD2	TRBV18	ASSLAGLAEETQY
TRBD1	TRBV6-1	ASSEQGDQPQH
TRBD2	TRBV9	ASSEGLAGGSTQY
-	TRBV5-1	ASSTLAVSSYNEQF
-	TRBV5-8	ASSLVGETQY
-	TRBV5-5	ASRPLQAGNTIY
-	TRBV6-1	ASSAGGGGYT
TRBD2	TRBV27	ASSLGGRARETQY
TRBD2	TRBV6-5	ASRTSGGTYEQY